One and the same sample provided the 29 T cell receptor beta chains below, sequenced in a study of blood T cell repertoires in COVID-19. Sequencing used immunoSEQ multiplex PCR; TCRdb keeps in-frame clones, though not all of them. The table shows approximately 430,000 clones, with roughly 88% occurring only once. Sequencing was done on a sample of peripheral blood. The source of these receptors is a woman aged 25-40 years with active or convalescent COVID-19.

This chain uses TRBV19 with TRBJ2-4; D is undetermined. Germline V gene data show CDR1 as LNHDA and CDR2 as SQIVND (reference sequence). V lost 5 bases and J lost 3, with 8 bases in between. This CDR3 has 13 amino acids. Written as DNA, the CDR3 is TGTGCCAGTAGTCAGGTTGGCAAAAACATTCAGTACTTC. Translated: CASSQVGKNIQYF. Full variable domain (outside the CDR3, taken from reference TRBV19 and TRBJ2-4): DGGITQSPKYLFRKEGQNVTLSCEQNLNHDAMYWYRQDPGQGLRLIYYSQIVNDFQKGDIAEGYSVSREKKESFPLTVTSAQKNPTAFYLCASSQVGKNIQYFGAGTRLSVL.

This chain connects TRBV18 to TRBJ1-1; 7 bases are shared with TRBD1. Germline V lookup: CDR1 KGHSH, CDR2 LQKENI. The length of the CDR3 is 15 residues. The ends lost 3 bases at V and 4 bases at J; junction bases unmatched: 8. CDR3 DNA: TGTGCCAGCTCACCGACTAAGACAGGGCTCACTGAAGCTTTCTTT. It translates to CASSPTKTGLTEAFF. Complete variable domain (other parts from reference TRBV18 and TRBJ1-1): NAGVMQNPRHLVRRRGQEARLRCSPMKGHSHVYWYRQLPEEGLKFMVYLQKENIIDESGMPKERFSAEFPKEGPSILRIQQVVRGDSAAYFCASSPTKTGLTEAFFGQGTRLTVV.

This clone was picked up a small number of times. V is TRBV4-1 and J is TRBJ1-5, with no clear D. Trimming removed 1 base from V and 4 bases from J, with 5 bases in between. The length of the CDR3 is 13 residues. Germline loops: CDR1 MGHRA, CDR2 YSYEKL. CDR3 coding DNA: TGCGCCAGCAGCCAAGCTCCGAATCAGCCCCAGCATTTT. This encodes CASSQAPNQPQHF.

This rearrangement joins TRBV19 to TRBJ1-4; a possible D gene is TRBD1 (5 bases). Germline loops: CDR1 LNHDA, CDR2 SQIVND (reference sequence). The CDR3 spans 13 residues. The V end lost 3 bases, the J end lost 5 bases, and 7 bases lay between the germline ends. The CDR3 loop is CASSMGGNEKLFF. CDR3 in DNA: TGTGCCAGTAGTATGGGGGGAAATGAAAAACTGTTTTTT. Based on the CDR3 plus reference TRBV19 and TRBJ1-4, the full variable domain is DGGITQSPKYLFRKEGQNVTLSCEQNLNHDAMYWYRQDPGQGLRLIYYSQIVNDFQKGDIAEGYSVSREKKESFPLTVTSAQKNPTAFYLCASSMGGNEKLFFGSGTQLSVL.

This chain uses TRBV3-1 (or the pseudogene TRBV3-2) with TRBJ1-2; 11 nucleotides align to TRBD1. V dropped 2 bases and J dropped 8; count of bases not matched to a gene: 7. From germline, CDR1 is LGHDT and CDR2 YNNKEL (reference sequence). The CDR3 is 15 residues long. The CDR3 DNA reads TGTGCCAGCAGCCAACAGGACAGGGGGCCTCAAGGCTACACCTTC. This codes for CASSQQDRGPQGYTF.

The chain employs TRBV6-4 and TRBJ2-3; TRBD2 might be the D (5 bases). This CDR3 has 14 residues. The germline gives CDR1 MRHNA, CDR2 SNTAGT. Trimming cost V 3 bases and J 4 bases, with 11 bases left between them. The CDR3 coding sequence is TGTGCCAGCAGTGATGTGGGAGCCGCAGATACGCAGTATTTT. It encodes CASSDVGAADTQYF.

The J gene is TRBJ1-3, the V gene TRBV6-1, with a tentative D call TRBD1 (5 bases). The length of the CDR3 is 15 residues. The V end was cut by 0 bases, the J end by 4 bases, with 10 bases between. Germline V gene sequence: CDR1 MNHNS, CDR2 SASEGT. This chain's CDR3 is CASSEAAGVGNTIYF. The CDR3 DNA sequence: TGTGCCAGCAGTGAAGCAGCGGGGGTCGGAAACACCATATATTTT.

The chain has TRBV6-2 or TRBV6-3 and TRBJ2-7; 10 bases line up with TRBD1. J gave up 3 bases and V 2 bases, and 4 bases lay outside the gene matches. The CDR3 contains 15 residues. Germline loops: CDR1 MNHEY, CDR2 SVGEGT. CDR3 DNA: TGTGCCAGCAGTTACCCAGGACAGGGGGACTACGAGCAGTACTTC. This sequence encodes CASSYPGQGDYEQYF.

The chain links TRBV5-4 to TRBJ2-3; the match to TRBD2 covers 16 bases. V lost 3 bases to trimming and J lost 7 bases; unmatched junction nucleotides: 5. The CDR3 has 16 residues. Germline CDR1 SGHNT, CDR2 YYREEE (reference sequence). CDR3 nucleotide sequence: TGTGCCAGCAGCTGGGGACTAGCGGGGGGGCCAAATACGCAGTATTTT. Translating gives CASSWGLAGGPNTQYF.

The J gene is TRBJ2-7, the V gene TRBV27, with 10 bases that match TRBD1. Trimming cost V 3 bases and J 4 bases; bases outside gene matches: 6. This CDR3 spans 15 amino acids. CDR1 and CDR2 (germline): MNHEY, SMNVEV (reference sequence). The CDR3 DNA follows: TGTGCCAGCAGTTTTTCGGGACAGGGGCGGTACGAGCAGTACTTC. Encoded protein: CASSFSGQGRYEQYF.

This clone appeared once. The J gene is TRBJ2-3, the V gene TRBV7-9; 7 bases fit TRBD2. V lost 4 bases, J lost 1 base, and 8 bases stayed unmatched. The CDR3 is 16 residues long. Germline lookup yields CDR1 SEHNR and CDR2 FQNEAQ (reference sequence). The chain's CDR3 is CASSSRTRVGTDTQYF. The CDR3 nucleotides are TGTGCCAGCAGCTCCCGGACTAGGGTGGGCACAGATACGCAGTATTTT.

This rearrangement joins TRBV2 to TRBJ2-7; D not resolved. The germline V and J ends were trimmed by 6 bases and 3 bases, with 9 bases remaining between them. CDR1 is SNHLY, CDR2 FYNNEI, per germline. The CDR3 is 12 amino acids. In DNA, the CDR3 is TGTGCCAGCAGCCTCCTAATCTACGAGCAGTACTTC. Residues: CASSLLIYEQYF.

CDR3 protein: CASSYGDSTEAFF. CDR3 DNA sequence: TGTGCCAGCAGCTACGGGGACAGCACTGAAGCTTTCTTT. The V call is TRBV6-6, the J call TRBJ1-1, with 7 bases aligning to TRBD1. Germline loops: CDR1 MNHNY, CDR2 SVGAGI (reference sequence). The CDR3 totals 13 residues. With 6 bases clipped from V and 4 bases from J, the junction kept 5 bases outside the gene matches.

The count of this clone is one. This chain joins TRBV9 and TRBJ1-1; 7 nucleotides match TRBD1. With 4 bases clipped from V and 3 bases from J, the junction kept 6 bases outside the gene matches. Germline V lookup: CDR1 SGDLS, CDR2 YYNGEE. The CDR3 consists of 14 residues. The CDR3 sequence is CASSSEGADTEAFF. Written as DNA, the CDR3 is TGTGCCAGCAGCTCCGAGGGGGCGGACACTGAAGCTTTCTTT.

The J gene is TRBJ1-6, the V gene TRBV27; tentative D call: TRBD1 (5 bases). V lost 8 bases to trimming and J lost 3 bases, with 14 bases between them. Germline loops: CDR1 MNHEY, CDR2 SMNVEV (reference sequence). This CDR3 contains 15 residues. The CDR3 sequence is CASRAGGGYNSPLHF. CDR3 in DNA: TGTGCCAGCCGTGCGGGGGGTGGCTATAATTCACCCCTCCACTTT.

For this clone: The same CDR3 can be traced to other DNA sequences in this sample. CDR3 nucleotide sequence: TGTGCCAGCTCACCAGGACAGAATAGCAATCAGCCCCAGCATTTT. It yields the protein CASSPGQNSNQPQHF. The J gene is TRBJ1-5, the V gene TRBV18; tentative D call: TRBD1 (6 bases). Trimming cost V 2 bases and J 0 bases, with 8 bases left between them. CDR1 is KGHSH and CDR2 is LQKENI in the germline V gene. The CDR3 runs 15 residues. The variable domain in full, with the rest retrieved from reference TRBV18 and TRBJ1-5, is NAGVMQNPRHLVRRRGQEARLRCSPMKGHSHVYWYRQLPEEGLKFMVYLQKENIIDESGMPKERFSAEFPKEGPSILRIQQVVRGDSAAYFCASSPGQNSNQPQHFGDGTRLSIL.

This clone was recorded only once. The chain carries TRBV19 and TRBJ1-4, with TRBD1 matching 7 bases. From germline, CDR1 is LNHDA and CDR2 SQIVND (reference sequence). The V segment lost 4 bases and the J segment 0 bases; nucleotides outside the gene matches: 2. This CDR3 is 15 amino acids long. The CDR3 loop reads CASSTQGATNEKLFF. CDR3 coding DNA: TGTGCCAGTAGTACCCAGGGGGCAACTAATGAAAAACTGTTTTTT.

V and J are TRBV5-1 and TRBJ1-2; weak D call: TRBD1 (6 bases). Per the germline V gene, CDR1 is SGHRS and CDR2 is YFSETQ. Trimming shortened V by 4 bases and J by 1 base, and 11 bases separated the two germline ends. CDR3 length equals 14 residues. The CDR3 protein is CASSNLQGNYGYTF. The CDR3 DNA sequence: TGCGCCAGCAGCAACCTACAGGGTAACTATGGCTACACCTTC.

This chain joins TRBV5-1 and TRBJ1-1; 9 nucleotides agree with TRBD1. Germline V gives CDR1 SGHRS, CDR2 YFSETQ. V dropped 0 bases and J dropped 5; count of bases not matched to a gene: 5. The CDR3 runs to 15 residues. CDR3 sequence (DNA): TGCGCCAGCAGCTTGGAGGACAGGGGCGGAACTGAAGCTTTCTTT. This translates into CASSLEDRGGTEAFF.

The gene calls are TRBV2 and TRBJ1-5, with 8 bases aligning to TRBD1. Per germline, CDR1 SNHLY and CDR2 FYNNEI. The CDR3 has 17 amino acids. V trimming: 5 bases; J trimming: 0 bases; junction bases outside the gene matches: 9. CDR3 nucleotide sequence: TGTGCCAGCAGTAATGGACAGGGCCTTTATAGCAATCAGCCCCAGCATTTT. It codes for CASSNGQGLYSNQPQHF.

The V call is TRBV5-8, the J call TRBJ1-6; a weak D match, TRBD1 (5 bases). Germline V lookup: CDR1 SGHTS, CDR2 YDEGEE. The V end lost 2 bases, the J end lost 0 bases, and 21 bases lay between the germline ends. This CDR3 spans 20 amino acids. In nucleotides, the CDR3 is TGTGCCAGCAGCTTTTCCCCCCGGGGGTGGGAAAGCTCCTATAATTCACCCCTCCACTTT. It yields the protein CASSFSPRGWESSYNSPLHF.

This rearrangement joins TRBV6-5 to TRBJ2-7; 7 nucleotides agree with TRBD1. CDR1 is MNHEY and CDR2 is SVGAGI in the germline V gene. The CDR3 loop spans 14 amino acids. The V segment lost 6 bases and the J segment 0 bases; nucleotides outside the gene matches: 5. The CDR3 reads CASRLDRASYEQYF. The CDR3 nucleotides read TGTGCCAGCAGGCTCGACAGGGCCTCCTACGAGCAGTACTTC.

This chain links TRBV11-2 with TRBJ1-3; possible D gene TRBD1, 6 bases. The CDR3 has 14 amino acids. CDR1 is SGHAT, CDR2 FQNNGV, per germline. V lost 4 bases, J lost 4 bases, and 11 bases lay in between. CDR3 in amino acids: CASSSGVAGNTIYF. The CDR3 nucleotides read TGTGCCAGCAGCTCAGGGGTCGCGGGAAACACCATATATTTT.

The chain has TRBV5-1 and TRBJ2-7; tentative D call: TRBD1 (6 bases). Germline CDR1 is SGHRS and CDR2 is YFSETQ. This CDR3 spans 13 amino acids. With 4 bases removed from V and 5 bases from J, the gap between germline ends came to 13 bases. The DNA of the CDR3 is TGCGCCAGCAGCCTACAGGGTACCCACGAGCAGTACTTC. Translation gives CASSLQGTHEQYF.

This clone was seen just once. The chain couples TRBV19 to TRBJ2-7, with 10 positions matching TRBD1. Germline values: CDR1 LNHDA, CDR2 SQIVND (reference sequence). Losses at the gene ends were 4 bases for V and 1 base for J; bases not matched to a gene: 7. The CDR3 covers 16 residues. The CDR3: CASSRGQGLWSYEQYF. The CDR3 DNA sequence: TGTGCCAGTAGTAGGGGACAGGGGCTGTGGTCCTACGAGCAGTACTTC.

The gene calls are TRBV5-4 and TRBJ2-7; TRBD1 aligns across 8 bases. Trimming removed 2 bases from V and 3 bases from J; junction bases left unmatched: 7. Per the germline V gene, CDR1 is SGHNT and CDR2 is YYREEE (reference sequence). The CDR3 consists of 15 residues. CDR3 sequence reads: CASSFGQGANYEQYF. CDR3 nucleotide sequence: TGTGCCAGCAGCTTTGGGCAGGGGGCCAACTACGAGCAGTACTTC.

The chain combines TRBV19 with TRBJ1-5, with D possibly being TRBD1 (6 bases). CDR3 length: 19 amino acids. CDR1 and CDR2 from the germline V gene are LNHDA and SQIVND (reference sequence). V shed 3 bases and J shed 0 bases, with 21 bases lying between them. In DNA, the CDR3 is TGTGCCAGTAGTATCTCCCAGGGGCTTGCGGCCTATAGCAATCAGCCCCAGCATTTT. This gives the protein CASSISQGLAAYSNQPQHF. The complete variable domain, with remaining parts taken from reference TRBV19 and TRBJ1-5, reads DGGITQSPKYLFRKEGQNVTLSCEQNLNHDAMYWYRQDPGQGLRLIYYSQIVNDFQKGDIAEGYSVSREKKESFPLTVTSAQKNPTAFYLCASSISQGLAAYSNQPQHFGDGTRLSIL.

The genes are TRBV27 and TRBJ2-1; 8 bases line up with TRBD2. CDR3 length: 14 residues. Germline CDR1 MNHEY, CDR2 SMNVEV (reference sequence). Trimming took 5 bases from V and 4 from J; bases not matched to a gene: 4. CDR3 sequence (DNA): TGTGCCAGCAGTAGGGCTAGCGGGTACAATGAGCAGTTCTTC. Translating gives CASSRASGYNEQFF.

Details on this clone: This specimen includes other DNA sequences encoding the same CDR3. The CDR3 DNA sequence: TGTGCCAGCAGTCGCGGTGAAAAACTGTTTTTT. This sequence encodes CASSRGEKLFF. The J gene is TRBJ1-4, the V gene TRBV6-5; D call uncertain. The CDR3 sequence is 11 residues long. Looked up from germline, CDR1 is MNHEY and CDR2 is SVGAGI. V was trimmed by 5 bases and J by 7 bases, leaving 5 bases between them.